The clone carrying this TCR beta chain was seen a few times. This record comes from a study of blood T cell repertoires in COVID-19. Overall study: Sites in the United States, Italy and Spain provided acute and convalescent COVID-19 samples. The analysed material was cDNA or gDNA that came from T cells, B-cell-depleted T cells, or PBMCs.

In the source study's methods: Using reference gene primer amplification, nucleated cell counts were estimated. Profiling relied on immunoSEQ multiplex PCR, and the TCRdb table lists in-frame clones only, not all of them. V, J and clone size are those of that table, while D and trimming were read from the DNA. The profile shows hundreds of thousands of clones, 80% to 85% of them singletons. The germline CDR1 and CDR2 sequences are LGHDT and YNNKEL (reference sequence). Between the trimmed V and J ends, which lost 5 bases and 8 bases, there was a span of 15 bases. The CDR3 has 13 amino acids. The chain carries TRBV3-1 (or the pseudogene TRBV3-2) and TRBJ1-2; D is ambiguous. Sequenced sample: peripheral blood. The origin of this receptor is a woman in her fifties or sixties with active or convalescent COVID-19. The CDR3 region has the DNA TGTGCCAGCAGCGCGACCGGGATCGAGGGCTACACCTTC. Encoded protein: CASSATGIEGYTF.